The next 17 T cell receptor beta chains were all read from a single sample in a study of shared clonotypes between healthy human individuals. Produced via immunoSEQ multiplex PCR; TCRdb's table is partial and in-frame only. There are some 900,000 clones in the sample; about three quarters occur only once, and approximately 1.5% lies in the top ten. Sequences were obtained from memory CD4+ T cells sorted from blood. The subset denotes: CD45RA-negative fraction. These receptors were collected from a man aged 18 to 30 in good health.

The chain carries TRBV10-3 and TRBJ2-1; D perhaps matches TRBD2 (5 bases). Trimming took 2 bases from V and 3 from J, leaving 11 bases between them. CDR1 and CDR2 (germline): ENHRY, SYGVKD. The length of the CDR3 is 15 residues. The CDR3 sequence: CAISERGLGYNEQFF. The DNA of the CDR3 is TGTGCCATCAGTGAGAGAGGGCTAGGCTACAATGAGCAGTTCTTC.

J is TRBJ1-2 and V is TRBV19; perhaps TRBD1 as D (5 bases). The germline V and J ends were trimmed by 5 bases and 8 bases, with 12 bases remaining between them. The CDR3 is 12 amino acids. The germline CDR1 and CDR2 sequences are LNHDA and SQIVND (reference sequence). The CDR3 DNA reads TGTGCCAGTAGTGATGTGACAGTGGGCTACACCTTC. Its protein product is CASSDVTVGYTF.

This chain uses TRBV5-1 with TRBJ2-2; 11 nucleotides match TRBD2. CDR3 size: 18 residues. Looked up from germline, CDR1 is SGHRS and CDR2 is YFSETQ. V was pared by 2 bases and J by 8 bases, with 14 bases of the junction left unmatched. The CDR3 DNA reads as TGCGCCAGCAGCTTAACCATGACGACTAGCGGGGTGGCGGGGGAGCTGTTTTTT. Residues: CASSLTMTTSGVAGELFF.

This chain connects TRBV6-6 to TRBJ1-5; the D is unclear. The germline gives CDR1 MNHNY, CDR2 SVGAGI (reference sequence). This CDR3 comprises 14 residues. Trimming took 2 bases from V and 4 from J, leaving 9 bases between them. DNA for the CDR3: TGTGCCAGCAGTTACACAAATCAGAATCAGCCCCAGCATTTT. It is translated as CASSYTNQNQPQHF.

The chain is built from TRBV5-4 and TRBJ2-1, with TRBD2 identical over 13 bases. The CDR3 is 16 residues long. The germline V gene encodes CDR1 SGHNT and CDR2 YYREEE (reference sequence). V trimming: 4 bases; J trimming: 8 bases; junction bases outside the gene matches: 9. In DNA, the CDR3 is TGTGCCAGCAGCACCAGGACTAGCGGGAGCAGGGATGAGCAGTTCTTC. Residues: CASSTRTSGSRDEQFF.

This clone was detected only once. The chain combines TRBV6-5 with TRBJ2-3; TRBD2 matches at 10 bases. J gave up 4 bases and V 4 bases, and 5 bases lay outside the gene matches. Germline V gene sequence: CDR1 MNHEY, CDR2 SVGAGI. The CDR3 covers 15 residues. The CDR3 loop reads CASSSSGSFSDTQYF. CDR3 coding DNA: TGTGCCAGCAGTTCTAGCGGGAGCTTTTCAGATACGCAGTATTTT.

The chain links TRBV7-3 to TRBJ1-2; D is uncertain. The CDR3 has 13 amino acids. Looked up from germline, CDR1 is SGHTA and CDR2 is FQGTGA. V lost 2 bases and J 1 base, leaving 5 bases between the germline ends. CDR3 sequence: CASSLGFNYGYTF. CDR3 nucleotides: TGTGCCAGCAGCTTAGGATTTAACTATGGCTACACCTTC.

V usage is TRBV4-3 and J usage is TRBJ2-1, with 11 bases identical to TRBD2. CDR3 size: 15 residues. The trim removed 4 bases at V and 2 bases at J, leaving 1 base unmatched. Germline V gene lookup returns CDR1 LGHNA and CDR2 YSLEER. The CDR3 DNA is TGCGCCAGCAGCCCGGGACTAGCGGCCTACAATGAGCAGTTCTTC. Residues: CASSPGLAAYNEQFF.

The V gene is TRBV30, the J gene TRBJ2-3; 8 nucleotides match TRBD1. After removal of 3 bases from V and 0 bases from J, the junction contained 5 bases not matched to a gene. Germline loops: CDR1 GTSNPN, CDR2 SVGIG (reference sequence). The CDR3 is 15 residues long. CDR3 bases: TGTGCCTGGAGGAATACAGGGGGGAGCACAGATACGCAGTATTTT. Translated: CAWRNTGGSTDTQYF.

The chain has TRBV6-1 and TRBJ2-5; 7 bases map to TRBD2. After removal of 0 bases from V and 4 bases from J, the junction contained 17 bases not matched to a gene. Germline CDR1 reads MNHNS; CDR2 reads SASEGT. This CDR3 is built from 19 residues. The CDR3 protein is CASSEAGFSGKGRGETQYF. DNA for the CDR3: TGTGCCAGCAGTGAAGCCGGTTTTTCCGGGAAGGGGAGGGGAGAGACCCAGTACTTC.

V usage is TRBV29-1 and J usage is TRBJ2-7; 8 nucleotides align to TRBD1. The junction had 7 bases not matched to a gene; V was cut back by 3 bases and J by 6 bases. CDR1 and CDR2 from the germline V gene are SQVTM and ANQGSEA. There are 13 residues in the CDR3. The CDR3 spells CSVDATGGPEQYF. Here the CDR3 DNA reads TGCAGCGTTGATGCCACAGGGGGACCCGAGCAGTACTTC.

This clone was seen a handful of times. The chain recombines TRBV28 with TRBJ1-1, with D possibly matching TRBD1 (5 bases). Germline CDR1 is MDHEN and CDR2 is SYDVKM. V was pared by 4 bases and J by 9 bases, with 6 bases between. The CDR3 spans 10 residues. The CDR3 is CASSSDKAFF. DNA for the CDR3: TGTGCCAGCAGTTCGGACAAAGCTTTCTTT.

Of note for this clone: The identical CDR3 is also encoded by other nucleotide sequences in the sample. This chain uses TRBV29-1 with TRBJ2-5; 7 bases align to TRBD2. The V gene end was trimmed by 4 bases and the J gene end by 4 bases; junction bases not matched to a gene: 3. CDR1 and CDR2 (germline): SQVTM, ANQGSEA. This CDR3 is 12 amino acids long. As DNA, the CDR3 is TGCAGCGTTGGACCTAGCGGAGAGACCCAGTACTTC. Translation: CSVGPSGETQYF.

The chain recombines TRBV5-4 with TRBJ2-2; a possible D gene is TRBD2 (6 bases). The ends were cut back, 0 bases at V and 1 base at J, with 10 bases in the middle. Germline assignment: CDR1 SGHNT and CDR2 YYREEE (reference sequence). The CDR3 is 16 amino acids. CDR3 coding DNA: TGTGCCAGCAGCTTGGTCGGGACTGTGAACACCGGGGAGCTGTTTTTT. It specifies CASSLVGTVNTGELFF.

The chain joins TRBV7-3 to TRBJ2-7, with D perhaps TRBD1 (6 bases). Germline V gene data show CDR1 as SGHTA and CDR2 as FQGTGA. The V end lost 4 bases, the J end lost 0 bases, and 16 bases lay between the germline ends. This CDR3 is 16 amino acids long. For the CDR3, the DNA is TGTGCCAGCAGCTACGGACAGACAAGGAGCTCCTACGAGCAGTACTTC. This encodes CASSYGQTRSSYEQYF.

CDR3 in amino acids: CASSPRLAGATGELFF. CDR3 bases: TGTGCCAGCAGCCCCCGACTAGCGGGGGCCACCGGGGAGCTGTTTTTT. This rearrangement joins TRBV9 to TRBJ2-2; 12 nucleotides agree with TRBD2. The CDR3 runs 16 residues. Trimming removed 4 bases from V and 4 bases from J; junction bases left unmatched: 5. CDR1 SGDLS and CDR2 YYNGEE come from the germline V gene.

CDR3 nucleotides: TGTGCCAGCAGCTTAAGATACGGGGGTGCCCTGAGCCAAGAGACCCAGTACTTC. This gives the protein CASSLRYGGALSQETQYF. The chain is built from TRBV7-2 and TRBJ2-5; maybe TRBD2 (6 bases). With 2 bases removed from V and 1 base from J, the gap between germline ends came to 20 bases. There are 18 residues in the CDR3. In germline, CDR1 is SGHTA, CDR2 FQGNSA.